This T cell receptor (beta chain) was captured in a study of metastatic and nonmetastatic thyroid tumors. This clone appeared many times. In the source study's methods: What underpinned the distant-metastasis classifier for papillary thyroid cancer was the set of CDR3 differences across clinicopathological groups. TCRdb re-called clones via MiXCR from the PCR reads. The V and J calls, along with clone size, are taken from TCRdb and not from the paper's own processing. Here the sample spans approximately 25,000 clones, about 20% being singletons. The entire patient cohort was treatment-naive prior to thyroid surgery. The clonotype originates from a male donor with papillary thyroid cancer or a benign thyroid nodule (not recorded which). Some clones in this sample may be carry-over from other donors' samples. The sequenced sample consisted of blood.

CDR3 sequence (DNA): TGTGCCAGCAGCCCTCCAGTCTTCTCTGGAAACACCATATATTTT. Translating gives CASSPPVFSGNTIYF. This chain uses TRBV7-8 with TRBJ1-3; D is ambiguous. The V gene lost 5 bases and the J gene lost 0 bases, with 11 bases spanning the gap. CDR1 is SGHVS and CDR2 is FQNEAQ in the germline V gene. The CDR3 is 15 residues long.